The 31 T cell receptor beta chains presented below share a single source sample, sequenced in a study of blood T cells in healthy people across ages. A second roughly 6 to 11 cycle PCR used barcoded and J-beta primers. TCRdb itself ran the 5' RACE reads through MiXCR, one entry per CDR3 protein. The data contain fewer than 1,200,000 distinct CDR3 sequences, less than 25% of them seen just once; the ten biggest clones take up approximately 0.71%. The sample also formed part of further work on T cells of mothers and their children.

Sequenced sample: blood. The receptors derive from a girl between 2 and 10 years old in good health.

The J gene is TRBJ2-3, the V gene TRBV7-8; TRBD2 matches 10 bases. With 6 bases clipped from V and 8 bases from J, the junction kept 17 bases outside the gene matches. The CDR3 spans 17 residues. CDR1 SGHVS and CDR2 FQNEAQ come from the germline V gene. The CDR3 DNA sequence: TGTGCCAGCAGGGGACCTTTTAGCGGGGGGCCGAACGGTACGCAGTATTTT. Its translation is CASRGPFSGGPNGTQYF.

This clonotype was seen only a few times. This chain connects TRBV16 to TRBJ1-2, with D hard to call. V lost 0 bases and J 10 bases, leaving 15 bases between the germline ends. Germline CDR1 KGHSY, CDR2 FQNENV. The CDR3 covers 14 residues. The CDR3 region has the DNA TGTGCCAGCAGCCAATCCAAGGACCTAAGCATCTACACCTTC. Amino acids: CASSQSKDLSIYTF.

The chain has TRBV11-2 and TRBJ1-1; TRBD1 is a possible D gene (6 bases). The CDR3 is made up of 16 amino acids. The V end lost 5 bases, the J end lost 1 base, and 17 bases lay between the germline ends. CDR1 is SGHAT, CDR2 FQNNGV, per germline. The CDR3 region is CASSPGRGAGNTEAFF. The CDR3 bases are TGTGCCAGCAGCCCCGGTCGGGGGGCTGGGAACACTGAAGCTTTCTTT.

The chain carries TRBV28 and TRBJ2-7; possibly TRBD1 for D (5 bases). The germline CDR1 and CDR2 sequences are MDHEN and SYDVKM. V lost 6 bases to trimming and J lost 4 bases, with 16 bases between them. The CDR3 loop spans 14 amino acids. The CDR3 loop reads CASSAQGHGYEQYF. In DNA form, the CDR3 reads TGTGCCAGCAGCGCGCAGGGTCACGGGTACGAGCAGTACTTC.

This clonotype turned up a few times. J is TRBJ1-4 and V is TRBV20-1; 7 bases map to TRBD1. Germline CDR1 is DFQATT and CDR2 is SNEGSKA (reference sequence). CDR3 length equals 14 residues. Germline trimming cut 3 bases from V and 4 bases from J; bases unmatched to any gene: 5. CDR3 in amino acids: CSARTGQYNEKLFF. The CDR3 DNA is TGCAGTGCTAGGACGGGACAGTATAATGAAAAACTGTTTTTT.

This clonotype was recorded a few times. This sequence joins TRBV29-1 and TRBJ2-2, with TRBD1 as a possible D gene (5 bases). V lost 2 bases to trimming and J lost 8 bases, with 15 bases between them. This CDR3 has 14 residues. Germline lookup yields CDR1 SQVTM and CDR2 ANQGSEA. Here the CDR3 reads CSVEQDTLGGELFF. The CDR3 region has the DNA TGCAGCGTTGAACAGGACACCCTCGGAGGGGAGCTGTTTTTT.

This clonotype was counted between two and nine times. The chain links TRBV27 to TRBJ2-1; 9 nucleotides match TRBD2. Germline lookup yields CDR1 MNHEY and CDR2 SMNVEV (reference sequence). Germline trimming cut 5 bases from V and 2 bases from J; bases unmatched to any gene: 7. The CDR3 has 16 residues. The chain's CDR3 is CASSLRTSAAYNEQFF. CDR3 in DNA: TGTGCCAGCAGTCTTAGGACTAGCGCGGCCTACAATGAGCAGTTCTTC.

The V gene is TRBV9, the J gene TRBJ2-3; 7 bases are a match to TRBD2. The CDR3 is 16 residues long. Germline V lookup: CDR1 SGDLS, CDR2 YYNGEE. V was clipped by 5 bases and J by 0 bases; unmatched bases: 9. CDR3 DNA: TGTGCCAGCAGTGCGCCCGAGCGGGACAGCACAGATACGCAGTATTTT. Protein: CASSAPERDSTDTQYF.

On this clonotype itself: One junction end does not reproduce the germline sequence, and a read error may be involved. J is TRBJ2-1 and V is TRBV12-3 or TRBV12-4; 8 bases fit TRBD1. There are 15 residues in the CDR3. The CDR3 region has the DNA TGTGCCAGCAGTTTCTTGGGACAGGCGTACATTGAGCAGTTCTTC. This gives the protein CASSFLGQAYIEQFF.

The V and J genes are TRBV7-2 and TRBJ2-3; TRBD2 might be the D (6 bases). Germline CDR1 is SGHTA and CDR2 is FQGNSA. V gave up 5 bases and J gave up 6 bases, with 12 bases separating them. The CDR3 loop spans 13 amino acids. CDR3 DNA sequence: TGTGCCAGCAGCGCTATTAGCGGCGATACGCAGTATTTT. Translated, it gives CASSAISGDTQYF.

This sequence joins TRBV20-1 and TRBJ2-1; no firm D call. This CDR3 spans 14 amino acids. Germline V lookup: CDR1 DFQATT, CDR2 SNEGSKA (reference sequence). With 3 bases removed from V and 4 bases from J, the gap between germline ends came to 13 bases. CDR3: CSASPRRKYNEQFF. CDR3 nucleotide sequence: TGCAGTGCTAGTCCCCGGAGAAAATACAATGAGCAGTTCTTC.

The table lists this clonotype with a few counts. The chain couples TRBV28 to TRBJ1-1; 8 nucleotides line up with TRBD1. The CDR3 covers 20 residues. Trimming cost V 6 bases and J 0 bases; bases outside gene matches: 21. Germline CDR1 MDHEN, CDR2 SYDVKM. CDR3 nucleotides: TGTGCCAGCAGCCTTATCCCCCTATGGGGACAGGTCCTCGTGAACACTGAAGCTTTCTTT. Translation gives CASSLIPLWGQVLVNTEAFF.

This chain uses TRBV5-1 with TRBJ2-3, with 8 nucleotides matching TRBD2. V lost 2 bases, J lost 3 bases, and 5 bases stayed unmatched. The CDR3 extends over 15 amino acids. The germline gives CDR1 SGHRS, CDR2 YFSETQ. Written as DNA, the CDR3 is TGCGCCAGCAGCTTAGGGACTAGACCAACAGATACGCAGTATTTT. It is translated as CASSLGTRPTDTQYF.

The chain links TRBV4-1 to TRBJ2-2; 8 bases match TRBD1. The CDR3 spans 15 residues. Germline CDR1 and CDR2: MGHRA and YSYEKL. The V and J ends lost 4 bases and 3 bases, in that order; junction bases with no gene match: 4. The CDR3 reads CASSREQGDTGELFF. The DNA of the CDR3 is TGCGCCAGCAGCCGGGAACAGGGGGACACCGGGGAGCTGTTTTTT.

This clonotype was detected only a few times. The chain has TRBV7-2 and TRBJ2-5; D possibly corresponds to TRBD2 (6 bases). The CDR3 spans 13 residues. V lost 6 bases and J lost 7, with 15 bases in between. Germline V gene sequence: CDR1 SGHTA, CDR2 FQGNSA. CDR3 loop: CASRNTEGGTQYF. CDR3 DNA: TGTGCCAGCAGAAACACGGAGGGAGGGACCCAGTACTTC.

The CDR3 nucleotides are TGCAGCGGCCGGGACAGGGTCCAAGAGACCCAGTACTTC. Residues: CSGRDRVQETQYF. V is TRBV29-1 and J is TRBJ2-5; 9 nucleotides agree with TRBD1. The CDR3 loop spans 13 amino acids. The germline V gene has CDR1 SQVTM and CDR2 ANQGSEA. V dropped 7 bases and J dropped 1; count of bases not matched to a gene: 4.

This clonotype was seen more than once but under ten times. The chain couples TRBV7-3 to TRBJ2-3; the D is unclear. Germline V gene sequence: CDR1 SGHTA, CDR2 FQGTGA. The CDR3 loop spans 13 amino acids. Trimming took off 5 bases at V and 6 bases at J, with 12 bases between the two ends. CDR3 protein: CASSVNLPDTQYF. The CDR3 DNA follows: TGTGCCAGCAGCGTAAATCTCCCGGATACGCAGTATTTT. Complete variable domain (other parts from reference TRBV7-3 and TRBJ2-3): GAGVSQTPSNKVTEKGKYVELRCDPISGHTALYWYRQSLGQGPEFLIYFQGTGAADDSGLPNDRFFAVRPEGSVSTLKIQRTERGDSAVYLCASSVNLPDTQYFGPGTRLTVL.

The chain combines TRBV2 with TRBJ2-5, with D perhaps TRBD2 (5 bases). V was shortened by 4 bases and J by 11 bases, with 14 bases between the two germline ends. The CDR3 is 12 residues long. Germline CDR1 is SNHLY and CDR2 is FYNNEI. The chain's CDR3 is CASSGFSWEQYF. CDR3 bases: TGTGCCAGCAGTGGGTTTTCGTGGGAGCAGTACTTC.

This clonotype was picked up a small number of times. The chain employs TRBV12-3 or TRBV12-4 and TRBJ2-6; D tentatively fits TRBD1 or TRBD2 (6 bases each). V lost 8 bases and J 0 bases, leaving 14 bases between the germline ends. The length of the CDR3 is 16 residues. The CDR3 sequence: CASQGTDYSGANVLTF. The CDR3 DNA follows: TGTGCCAGCCAGGGGACGGACTACTCTGGGGCCAACGTCCTGACTTTC.

This clonotype was observed a handful of times. The chain has TRBV4-3 and TRBJ1-5, with no clear D. The CDR3 consists of 15 residues. CDR1 is LGHNA and CDR2 is YSLEER in the germline V gene. V was cut by 0 bases and J by 9 bases, with 15 bases left in between. Here the CDR3 reads CASSQDRTVGRPQHF. CDR3 nucleotides: TGCGCCAGCAGCCAAGATAGGACGGTCGGAAGGCCCCAGCATTTT.

The chain couples TRBV20-1 to TRBJ2-1; TRBD2 might be the D (6 bases). The CDR3 is 17 residues long. Trimming stripped 0 bases from V and 7 bases from J, with 22 bases between. Germline loops: CDR1 DFQATT, CDR2 SNEGSKA (reference sequence). CDR3 in DNA: TGCAGTGCTAGAGATACCGACGGGAGTCAATTAAGGAATGAGCAGTTCTTC. This codes for CSARDTDGSQLRNEQFF.

Many counts were recorded for this clonotype. The CDR3 is CSVGGSNQPQHF. CDR3 sequence (DNA): TGCAGCGTTGGGGGGAGCAATCAGCCCCAGCATTTT. The chain joins TRBV29-1 to TRBJ1-5, with D perhaps TRBD1 (5 bases). The V gene lost 4 bases and the J gene lost 1 base, with 5 bases spanning the gap. This CDR3 contains 12 residues. Germline V gene data show CDR1 as SQVTM and CDR2 as ANQGSEA.

This clonotype was seen only a few times. The chain employs TRBV7-9 and TRBJ2-5; D is uncertain. The J call may be incorrect, as the DNA end agrees better with TRBJ2-7. The CDR3 is made up of 15 amino acids. The germline V gene has CDR1 SEHNR and CDR2 FQNEAQ (reference sequence). CDR3: CASSLGSAPTYEQYF. The CDR3 DNA follows: TGTGCCAGCAGCTTAGGGTCGGCTCCCACCTACGAGCAGTACTTC.

The rearrangement uses TRBV29-1 and TRBJ1-2; 7 bases agree with TRBD1. The length of the CDR3 is 14 residues. Germline V gene sequence: CDR1 SQVTM, CDR2 ANQGSEA. With V trimmed by 1 base and J by 4 bases, 6 bases remained unmatched. As DNA, the CDR3 is TGCAGCGTTGAAGTAAAAGGGGGCCTCTATGGCTACACCTTC. Residues: CSVEVKGGLYGYTF. The complete variable domain, with remaining parts taken from reference TRBV29-1 and TRBJ1-2, reads SAVISQKPSRDICQRGTSLTIQCQVDSQVTMMFWYRQQPGQSLTLIATANQGSEATYESGFVIDKFPISRPNLTFSTLTVSNMSPEDSSIYLCSVEVKGGLYGYTFGSGTRLTVV.

This clonotype appeared a few times. V is TRBV12-3 or TRBV12-4 and J is TRBJ1-1; TRBD1 matches 7 bases. The CDR3 loop spans 12 amino acids. Trimming removed 7 bases from V and 7 bases from J; junction bases left unmatched: 6. CDR3 region: CASTQGGGEAFF. In DNA, the CDR3 is TGTGCCAGCACCCAGGGGGGTGGTGAAGCTTTCTTT.

The genes are TRBV7-3 and TRBJ2-1, with D unclear. The CDR3 extends over 16 amino acids. V was clipped by 3 bases and J by 3 bases, with 15 bases between them. CDR1 is SGHTA and CDR2 is FQGTGA in the germline V gene. The CDR3 loop is CASSLDETGVYNEQFF. CDR3 DNA sequence: TGTGCCAGCAGCTTGGACGAGACGGGCGTCTACAATGAGCAGTTCTTC.

This clonotype was counted between two and nine times. The rearrangement joins TRBV28 to TRBJ2-4; no clear D gene. The CDR3 sequence is 15 residues long. Trimming left V 6 bases short and J 0 bases short, with 12 bases between. The V gene's germline CDR1 is MDHEN and CDR2 SYDVKM. CDR3 amino acids: CASRAEALAKNIQYF. The CDR3 DNA is TGTGCCAGCAGAGCAGAGGCGCTAGCCAAAAACATTCAGTACTTC.

This clonotype has only a few counts. The J gene is TRBJ2-5, the V gene TRBV5-1; TRBD2 aligns across 7 bases. Germline V CDR1 and CDR2: SGHRS, YFSETQ. The CDR3 totals 14 residues. The V segment lost 4 bases and the J segment 4 bases; nucleotides outside the gene matches: 7. The CDR3 coding sequence is TGCGCCAGCAGCCCATCTTCGGGAGGAGAGACCCAGTACTTC. This translates into CASSPSSGGETQYF.

The V call is TRBV28, the J call TRBJ1-1; D is unclear. Germline V gives CDR1 MDHEN, CDR2 SYDVKM. This CDR3 has 15 amino acids. V shed 6 bases and J shed 4 bases, with 18 bases lying between them. The CDR3 spells CASSSPGSALTEAFF. The CDR3 DNA reads as TGTGCCAGCAGCTCGCCTGGGTCGGCTCTCACTGAAGCTTTCTTT.

This chain connects TRBV20-1 to TRBJ2-1; TRBD2 agrees at 7 bases. CDR3 length: 11 amino acids. CDR1 and CDR2 from the germline V gene are DFQATT and SNEGSKA (reference sequence). V lost 5 bases and J lost 15; bases outside the gene matches: 10. The CDR3 protein is CSAGVETSPFF. The CDR3 bases are TGCAGTGCTGGGGTGGAGACTAGCCCGTTCTTC.

This sequence joins TRBV29-1 and TRBJ2-5; 8 bases are a match to TRBD1. V lost 3 bases and J lost 4; bases outside the gene matches: 4. Germline loops: CDR1 SQVTM, CDR2 ANQGSEA. The CDR3 covers 13 residues. The CDR3 DNA sequence: TGCAGCGTTGAGGGCAGGGGGCGAGAGACCCAGTACTTC. This sequence encodes CSVEGRGRETQYF.